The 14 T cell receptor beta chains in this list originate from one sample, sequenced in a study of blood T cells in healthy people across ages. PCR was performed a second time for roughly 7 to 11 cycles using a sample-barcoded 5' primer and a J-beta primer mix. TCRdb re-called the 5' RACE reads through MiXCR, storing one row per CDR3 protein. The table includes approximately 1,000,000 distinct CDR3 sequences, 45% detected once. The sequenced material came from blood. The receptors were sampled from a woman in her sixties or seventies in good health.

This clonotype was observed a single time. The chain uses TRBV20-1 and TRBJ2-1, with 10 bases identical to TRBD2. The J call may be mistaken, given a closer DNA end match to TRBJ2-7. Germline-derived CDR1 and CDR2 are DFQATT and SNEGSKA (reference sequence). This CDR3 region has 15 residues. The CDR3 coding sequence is TGCAGTGCTAAAATACTAGCGGGACGTAACAATGAGCAGTACTTC. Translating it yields CSAKILAGRNNEQYF.

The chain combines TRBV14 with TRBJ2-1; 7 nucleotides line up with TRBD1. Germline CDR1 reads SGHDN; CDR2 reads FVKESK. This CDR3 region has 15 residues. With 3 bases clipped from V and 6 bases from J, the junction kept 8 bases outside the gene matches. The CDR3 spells CASSQWTGLGNEQFF. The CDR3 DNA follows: TGTGCCAGCAGCCAGTGGACAGGACTTGGCAATGAGCAGTTCTTC.

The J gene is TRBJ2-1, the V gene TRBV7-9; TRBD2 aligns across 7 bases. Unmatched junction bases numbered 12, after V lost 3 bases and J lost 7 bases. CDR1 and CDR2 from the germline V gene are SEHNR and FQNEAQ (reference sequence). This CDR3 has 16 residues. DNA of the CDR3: TGTGCCAGCAGCTTTGCGGGAGAGGTCCCTAGGAATGAGCAGTTCTTC. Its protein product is CASSFAGEVPRNEQFF.

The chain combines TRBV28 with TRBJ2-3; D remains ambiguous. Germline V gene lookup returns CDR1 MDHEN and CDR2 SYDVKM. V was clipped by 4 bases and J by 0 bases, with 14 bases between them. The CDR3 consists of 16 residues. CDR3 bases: TGTGCCAGCAGTTCCCCCAGTAGTTCTAGCACAGATACGCAGTATTTT. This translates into CASSSPSSSSTDTQYF.

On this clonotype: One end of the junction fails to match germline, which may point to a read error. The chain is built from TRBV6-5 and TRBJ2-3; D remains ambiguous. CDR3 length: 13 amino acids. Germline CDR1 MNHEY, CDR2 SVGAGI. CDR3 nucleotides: TGTGCCAACAGTTACTATCCCTCAGATACGCAGTATTTT. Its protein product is CANSYYPSDTQYF.

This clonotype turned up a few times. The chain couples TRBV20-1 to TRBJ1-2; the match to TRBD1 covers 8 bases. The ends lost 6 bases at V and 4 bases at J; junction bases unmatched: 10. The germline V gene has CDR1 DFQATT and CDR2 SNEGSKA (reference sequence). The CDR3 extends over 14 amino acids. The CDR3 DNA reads TGCAGTGCCAACAAGGACAGGGACGTCTATGGCTACACCTTC. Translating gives CSANKDRDVYGYTF.

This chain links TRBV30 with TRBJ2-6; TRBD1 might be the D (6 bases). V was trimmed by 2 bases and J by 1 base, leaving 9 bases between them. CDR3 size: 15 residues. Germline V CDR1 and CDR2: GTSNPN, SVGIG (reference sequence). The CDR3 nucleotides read TGTGCCTGGAGTAGAGACAGGTCTGGGGCCAACGTCCTGACTTTC. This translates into CAWSRDRSGANVLTF.

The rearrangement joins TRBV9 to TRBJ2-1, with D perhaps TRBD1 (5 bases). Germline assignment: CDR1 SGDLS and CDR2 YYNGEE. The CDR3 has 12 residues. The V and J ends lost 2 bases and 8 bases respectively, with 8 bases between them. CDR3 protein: CASSVDKYEQFF. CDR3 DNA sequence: TGTGCCAGCAGCGTGGACAAGTATGAGCAGTTCTTC. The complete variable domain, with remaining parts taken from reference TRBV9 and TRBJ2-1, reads DSGVTQTPKHLITATGQRVTLRCSPRSGDLSVYWYQQSLDQGLQFLIQYYNGEERAKGNILERFSAQQFPDLHSELNLSSLELGDSALYFCASSVDKYEQFFGPGTRLTVL.

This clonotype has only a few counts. Here the CDR3 reads CASSFSGTRGGTQYF. The CDR3 DNA follows: TGTGCCAGCAGCTTCTCCGGGACACGAGGAGGGACCCAGTACTTC. J is TRBJ2-5 and V is TRBV5-6; D possibly corresponds to TRBD1 (6 bases). The V gene lost 2 bases and the J gene lost 7 bases, with 18 bases spanning the gap. Germline V gene sequence: CDR1 SGHDT, CDR2 YYEEEE. The CDR3 contains 15 residues.

This CDR3 reads CASSLDWRNHNEQFF. Written as DNA, the CDR3 is TGTGCCAGCAGCTTAGATTGGCGGAATCACAATGAGCAGTTCTTC. V and J are TRBV11-2 and TRBJ2-1; D gene uncertain. CDR1 and CDR2 from the germline V gene are SGHAT and FQNNGV. The CDR3 runs 15 residues. Trimming stripped 0 bases from V and 5 bases from J, with 11 bases between. Complete variable domain (other parts from reference TRBV11-2 and TRBJ2-1): EAGVAQSPRYKIIEKRQSVAFWCNPISGHATLYWYQQILGQGPKLLIQFQNNGVVDDSQLPKDRFSAERLKGVDSTLKIQPAKLEDSAVYLCASSLDWRNHNEQFFGPGTRLTVL.

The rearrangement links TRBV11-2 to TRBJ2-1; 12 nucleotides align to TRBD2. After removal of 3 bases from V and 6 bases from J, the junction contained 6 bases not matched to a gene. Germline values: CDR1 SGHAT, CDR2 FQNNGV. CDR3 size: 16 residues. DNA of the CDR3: TGTGCCAGCAGCTTCCTAGCGGGGGGGCGAGCCAATGAGCAGTTCTTC. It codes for CASSFLAGGRANEQFF.

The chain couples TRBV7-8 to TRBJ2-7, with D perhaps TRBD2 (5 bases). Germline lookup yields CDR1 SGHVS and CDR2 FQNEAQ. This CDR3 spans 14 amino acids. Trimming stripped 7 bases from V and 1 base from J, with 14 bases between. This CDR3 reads CASTRRRDSYEQYF. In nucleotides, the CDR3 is TGTGCCAGCACTAGGAGGAGAGATTCCTACGAGCAGTACTTC.

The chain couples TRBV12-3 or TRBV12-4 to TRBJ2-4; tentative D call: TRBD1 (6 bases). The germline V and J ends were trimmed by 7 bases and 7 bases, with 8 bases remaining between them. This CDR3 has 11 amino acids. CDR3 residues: CASKQGNIQYF. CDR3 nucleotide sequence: TGTGCCAGCAAGCAGGGGAACATTCAGTACTTC.

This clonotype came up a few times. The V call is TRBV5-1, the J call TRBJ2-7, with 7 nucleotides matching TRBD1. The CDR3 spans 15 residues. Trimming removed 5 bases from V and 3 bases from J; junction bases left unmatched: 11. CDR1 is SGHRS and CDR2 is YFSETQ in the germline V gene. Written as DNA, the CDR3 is TGCGCCAGCAGTCGACAGGGAAACGGTCGCTACGAGCAGTACTTC. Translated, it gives CASSRQGNGRYEQYF. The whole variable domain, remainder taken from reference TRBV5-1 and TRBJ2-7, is KAGVTQTPRYLIKTRGQQVTLSCSPISGHRSVSWYQQTPGQGLQFLFEYFSETQRNKGNFPGRFSGRQFSNSRSEMNVSTLELGDSALYLCASSRQGNGRYEQYFGPGTRLTVT.